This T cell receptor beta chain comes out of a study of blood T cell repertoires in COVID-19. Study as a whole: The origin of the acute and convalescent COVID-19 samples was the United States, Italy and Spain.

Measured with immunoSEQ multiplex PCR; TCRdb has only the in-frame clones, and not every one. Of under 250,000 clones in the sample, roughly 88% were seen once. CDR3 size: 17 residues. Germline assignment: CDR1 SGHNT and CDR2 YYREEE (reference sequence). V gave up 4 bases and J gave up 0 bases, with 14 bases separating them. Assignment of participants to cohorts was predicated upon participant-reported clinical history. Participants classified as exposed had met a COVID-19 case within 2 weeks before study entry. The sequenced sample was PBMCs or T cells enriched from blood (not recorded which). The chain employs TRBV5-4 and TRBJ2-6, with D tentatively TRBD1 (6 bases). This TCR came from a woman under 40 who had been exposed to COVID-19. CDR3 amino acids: CASSSWDTPSGANVLTF. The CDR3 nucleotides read TGTGCCAGCAGCAGCTGGGACACGCCCTCTGGGGCCAACGTCCTGACTTTC.